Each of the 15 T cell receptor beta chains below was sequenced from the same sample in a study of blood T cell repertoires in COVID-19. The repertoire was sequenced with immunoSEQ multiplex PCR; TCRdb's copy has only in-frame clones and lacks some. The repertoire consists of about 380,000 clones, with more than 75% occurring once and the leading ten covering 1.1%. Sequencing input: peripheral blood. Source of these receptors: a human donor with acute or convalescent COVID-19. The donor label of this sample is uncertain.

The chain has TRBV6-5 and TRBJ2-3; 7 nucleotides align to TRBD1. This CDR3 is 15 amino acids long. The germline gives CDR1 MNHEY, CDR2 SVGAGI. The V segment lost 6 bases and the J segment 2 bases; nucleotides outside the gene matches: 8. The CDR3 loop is CASSLGTEHTDTQYF. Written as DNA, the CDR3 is TGTGCCAGCAGCCTTGGGACAGAACACACAGATACGCAGTATTTT.

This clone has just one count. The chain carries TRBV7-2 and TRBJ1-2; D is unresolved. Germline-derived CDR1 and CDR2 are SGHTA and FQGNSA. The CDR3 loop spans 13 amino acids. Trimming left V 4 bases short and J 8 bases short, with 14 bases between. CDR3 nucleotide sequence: TGTGCCAGCAGCTCCGACTCCTTTGGCGGCTACACCTTC. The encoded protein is CASSSDSFGGYTF.

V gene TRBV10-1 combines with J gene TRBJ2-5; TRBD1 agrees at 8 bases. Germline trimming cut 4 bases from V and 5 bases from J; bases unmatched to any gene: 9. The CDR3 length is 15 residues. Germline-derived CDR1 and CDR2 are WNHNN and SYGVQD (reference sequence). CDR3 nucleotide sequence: TGCGCCAGCAGTGGGGGGACAGGAATAAGGGAGACCCAGTACTTC. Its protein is CASSGGTGIRETQYF.

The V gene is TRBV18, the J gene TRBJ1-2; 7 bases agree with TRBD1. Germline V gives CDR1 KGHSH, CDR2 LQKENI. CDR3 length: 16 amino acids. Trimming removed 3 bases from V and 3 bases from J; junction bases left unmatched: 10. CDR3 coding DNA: TGTGCCAGCTCACCGGCGACAGGGCTAACGGACTATGGCTACACCTTC. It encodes CASSPATGLTDYGYTF. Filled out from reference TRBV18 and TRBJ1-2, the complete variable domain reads NAGVMQNPRHLVRRRGQEARLRCSPMKGHSHVYWYRQLPEEGLKFMVYLQKENIIDESGMPKERFSAEFPKEGPSILRIQQVVRGDSAAYFCASSPATGLTDYGYTFGSGTRLTVV.

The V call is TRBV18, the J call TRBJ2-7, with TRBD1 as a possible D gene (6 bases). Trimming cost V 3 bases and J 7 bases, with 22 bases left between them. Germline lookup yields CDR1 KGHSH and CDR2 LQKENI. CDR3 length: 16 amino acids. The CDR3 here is CASSPNAPRQGIEQYF. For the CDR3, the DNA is TGTGCCAGCTCACCGAATGCTCCCAGGCAGGGGATTGAGCAGTACTTC.

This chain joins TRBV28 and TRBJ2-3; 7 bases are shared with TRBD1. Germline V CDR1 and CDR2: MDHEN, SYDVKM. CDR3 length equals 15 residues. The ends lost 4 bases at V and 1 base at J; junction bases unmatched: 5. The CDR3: CASSSTGQRTDTQYF. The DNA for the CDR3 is TGTGCCAGCAGTTCCACGGGACAGCGCACAGATACGCAGTATTTT.

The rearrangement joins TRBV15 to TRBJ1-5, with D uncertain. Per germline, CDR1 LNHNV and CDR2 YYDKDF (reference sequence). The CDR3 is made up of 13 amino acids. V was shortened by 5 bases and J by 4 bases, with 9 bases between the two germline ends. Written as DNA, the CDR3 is TGTGCCACCAGCGGCAGAACAAATCAGCCCCAGCATTTT. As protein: CATSGRTNQPQHF.

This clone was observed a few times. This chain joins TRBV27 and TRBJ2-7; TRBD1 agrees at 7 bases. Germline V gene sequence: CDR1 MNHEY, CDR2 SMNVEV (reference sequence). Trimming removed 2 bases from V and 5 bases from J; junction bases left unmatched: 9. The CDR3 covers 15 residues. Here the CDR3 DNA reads TGTGCCAGCAGTTTACGAAGACAGGGTTTCCACGAGCAGTACTTC. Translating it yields CASSLRRQGFHEQYF.

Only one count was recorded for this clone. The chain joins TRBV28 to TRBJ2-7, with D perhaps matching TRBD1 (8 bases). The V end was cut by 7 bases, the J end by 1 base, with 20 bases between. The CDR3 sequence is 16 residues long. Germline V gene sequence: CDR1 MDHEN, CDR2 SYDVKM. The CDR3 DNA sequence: TGTGCCAGCACCCAGGGGGCGGGGGAGGGTTCCTACGAGCAGTACTTC. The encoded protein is CASTQGAGEGSYEQYF.

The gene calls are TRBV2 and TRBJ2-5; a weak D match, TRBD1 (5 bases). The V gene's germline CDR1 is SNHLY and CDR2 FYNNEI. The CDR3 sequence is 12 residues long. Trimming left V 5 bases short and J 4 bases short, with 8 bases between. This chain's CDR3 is CASSRTRETQYF. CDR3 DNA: TGTGCCAGCAGTCGGACAAGAGAGACCCAGTACTTC.

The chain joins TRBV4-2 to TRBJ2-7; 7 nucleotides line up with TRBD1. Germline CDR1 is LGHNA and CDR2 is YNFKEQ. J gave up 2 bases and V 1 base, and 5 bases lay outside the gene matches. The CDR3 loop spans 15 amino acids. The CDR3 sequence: CASSQGKGTAYEQYF. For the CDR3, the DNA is TGTGCCAGCAGCCAAGGGAAGGGGACAGCCTACGAGCAGTACTTC.

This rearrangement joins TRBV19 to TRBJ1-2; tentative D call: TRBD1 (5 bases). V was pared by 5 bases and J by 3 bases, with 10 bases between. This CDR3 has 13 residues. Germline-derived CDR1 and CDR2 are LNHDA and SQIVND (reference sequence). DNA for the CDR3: TGTGCCAGTAGTCTCCAGGGTGACTATGGCTACACCTTC. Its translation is CASSLQGDYGYTF.

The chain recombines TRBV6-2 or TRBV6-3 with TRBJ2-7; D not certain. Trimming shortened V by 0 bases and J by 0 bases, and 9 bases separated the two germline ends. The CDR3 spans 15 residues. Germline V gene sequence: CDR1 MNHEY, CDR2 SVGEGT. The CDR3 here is CASSYSASRSYEQYF. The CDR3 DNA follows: TGTGCCAGCAGTTACTCGGCTTCCCGCTCCTACGAGCAGTACTTC.

The CDR3 region is CASSLGLATSTDTQYF. In nucleotides, the CDR3 is TGTGCCAGCAGCTTGGGGCTAGCGACTAGCACAGATACGCAGTATTTT. J is TRBJ2-3 and V is TRBV5-4; TRBD2 is a possible D gene (6 bases). The V end lost 0 bases, the J end lost 0 bases, and 11 bases lay between the germline ends. Germline CDR1 SGHNT, CDR2 YYREEE (reference sequence). This CDR3 region has 16 residues.

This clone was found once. In DNA, the CDR3 is TGTGCCAGCAGCTTTCATAGCAATCAGCCCCAGCATTTT. Protein product: CASSFHSNQPQHF. V is TRBV14 and J is TRBJ1-5; D ambiguous. Looked up from germline, CDR1 is SGHDN and CDR2 is FVKESK. With 5 bases removed from V and 0 bases from J, the gap between germline ends came to 5 bases. The CDR3 is made up of 13 amino acids.